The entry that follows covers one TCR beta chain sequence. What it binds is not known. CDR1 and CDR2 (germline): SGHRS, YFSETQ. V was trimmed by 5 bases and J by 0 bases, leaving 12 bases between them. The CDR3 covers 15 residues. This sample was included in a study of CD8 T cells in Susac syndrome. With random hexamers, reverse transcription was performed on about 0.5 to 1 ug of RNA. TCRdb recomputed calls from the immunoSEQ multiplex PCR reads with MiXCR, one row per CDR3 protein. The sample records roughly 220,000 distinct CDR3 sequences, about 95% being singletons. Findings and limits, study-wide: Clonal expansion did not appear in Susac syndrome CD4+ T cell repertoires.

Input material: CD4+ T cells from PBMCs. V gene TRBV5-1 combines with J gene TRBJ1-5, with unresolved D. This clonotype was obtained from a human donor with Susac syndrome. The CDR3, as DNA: TGCGCCAGCAGACTGGACGGAGATAGCAATCAGCCCCAGCATTTT. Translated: CASRLDGDSNQPQHF.